This T cell receptor beta chain was sequenced in a study of blood T cell repertoires in COVID-19. At the level of the study: Samples of COVID-19 (acute and convalescent) were obtained from the United States, Italy and Spain.

J gave up 1 base and V 6 bases, and 11 bases lay outside the gene matches. CDR3 length equals 16 residues. CDR1 is SGHTA and CDR2 is FQGNSA in the germline V gene. In the authors' methods: From reference gene primer amplification, estimates of nucleated cell counts were derived. Data came from immunoSEQ multiplex PCR; TCRdb stores just in-frame clones and leaves some out. V, J and clone size derive from that table, while D and trimming were established from the DNA sequence. Of 250,000 to 300,000 clones in the sample, roughly 92% were seen once. Patients in Seattle were enrolled during active infection, then followed longitudinally.

Sequencing input: peripheral blood. The clonotype was recovered from a woman in her thirties with COVID-19, enrolled during active disease. The rearrangement links TRBV7-2 to TRBJ2-5, with 7 positions matching TRBD2. Written as DNA, the CDR3 is TGTGCCAGCAGTAAACGGGCTAGCGGACTCCAAGAGACCCAGTACTTC. As protein: CASSKRASGLQETQYF.